One and the same sample provided the 19 T cell receptor beta chains below, sequenced in a study of T cell repertoires in cytomegalovirus infection. Their cognate antigens are unknown. MiXCR, run by TCRdb on the reads, gives a single entry per CDR3 protein. Of approximately 300,000 distinct CDR3 sequences listed, 20% to 30% were seen once; the top ten hold about 14%. The sample in question was cultured PBMCs, obtained from culture after CMV antigen stimulation. The receptor source for this set is a human donor in good health (CMV status not recorded). Some clones in this sample may be carry-over from other donors' samples.

This clonotype was recorded many times. The chain links TRBV7-2 to TRBJ1-4; 7 bases line up with TRBD1. Trimming at V came to 1 base and at J to 5 bases, leaving 1 base not matched to a gene. CDR1 is SGHTA, CDR2 FQGNSA, per germline. The CDR3 runs to 14 residues. In DNA form, the CDR3 reads TGTGCCAGCAGCTTAGAACAGGGGAATGAAAAACTGTTTTTT. Translation gives CASSLEQGNEKLFF.

The V gene is TRBV10-3, the J gene TRBJ2-7, with 8 bases identical to TRBD1. V lost 4 bases and J lost 4; bases outside the gene matches: 6. The germline CDR1 and CDR2 sequences are ENHRY and SYGVKD. The CDR3 spans 14 residues. The CDR3 DNA reads TGTGCCATCAGTGCAGGACAGGGCTTATACGAGCAGTACTTC. Protein: CAISAGQGLYEQYF.

This clonotype was recorded at least ten times. The CDR3 loop is CASSPGLSGANVLTF. The CDR3 region has the DNA TGTGCCAGCAGCCCAGGTCTCTCTGGGGCCAACGTCCTGACTTTC. This sequence joins TRBV5-6 and TRBJ2-6; D unresolved. This CDR3 has 15 residues. The V end was cut by 4 bases, the J end by 0 bases, with 8 bases between. Germline CDR1 and CDR2: SGHDT and YYEEEE.

This clonotype was observed a handful of times. This rearrangement joins TRBV20-1 to TRBJ2-3; a possible D gene is TRBD2 (5 bases). V lost 5 bases to trimming and J lost 2 bases, with 11 bases between them. Looked up from germline, CDR1 is DFQATT and CDR2 is SNEGSKA (reference sequence). The CDR3 is made up of 13 amino acids. The CDR3 loop reads CSAPAEDTDTQYF. Written as DNA, the CDR3 is TGCAGTGCTCCCGCGGAGGACACAGATACGCAGTATTTT.

The chain links TRBV29-1 to TRBJ1-3, with TRBD1 matching 7 bases. Germline V gene lookup returns CDR1 SQVTM and CDR2 ANQGSEA. Trimming took 4 bases from V and 0 from J; bases not matched to a gene: 3. The CDR3 extends over 14 amino acids. CDR3 sequence (DNA): TGCAGCGTTGCACAGGGGTCCTCTGGAAACACCATATATTTT. Translating it yields CSVAQGSSGNTIYF.

The sample holds many counts of this clonotype. The chain links TRBV12-5 to TRBJ2-3; D gene ambiguous. Germline V gene lookup returns CDR1 LGHNT and CDR2 FRNRAP. This CDR3 spans 12 amino acids. V was clipped by 1 base and J by 3 bases, with 2 bases between them. CDR3 sequence reads: CASGLDTDTQYF. Written as DNA, the CDR3 is TGTGCTAGTGGTTTGGATACAGATACGCAGTATTTT.

Only a few counts were recorded for this clonotype. The chain uses TRBV18 and TRBJ2-1, with D uncertain. Trimming removed 2 bases from V and 4 bases from J, with 12 bases in between. This CDR3 comprises 15 residues. CDR1 KGHSH and CDR2 LQKENI come from the germline V gene. CDR3 loop: CASSPNVIQYNEQFF. The DNA of the CDR3 is TGTGCCAGCTCACCAAACGTAATACAGTACAATGAGCAGTTCTTC.

The chain employs TRBV15 and TRBJ2-1; D uncertain. This CDR3 comprises 16 residues. CDR1 LNHNV and CDR2 YYDKDF come from the germline V gene (reference sequence). V shed 3 bases and J shed 2 bases, with 14 bases lying between them. CDR3 in amino acids: CATSSPVRIPYNEQFF. CDR3 DNA: TGTGCCACCAGCAGTCCGGTTCGGATTCCCTACAATGAGCAGTTCTTC.

The chain has TRBV4-2 and TRBJ1-6; D is unclear. The germline CDR1 and CDR2 sequences are LGHNA and YNFKEQ. The CDR3 runs to 13 residues. Trimming cost V 0 bases and J 10 bases, with 7 bases left between them. CDR3 DNA: TGTGCCAGCAGCCAAGATCTGACATCACCCCTCCACTTT. Its translation is CASSQDLTSPLHF.

In this sample, this clonotype turned up many times. The chain links TRBV12-3 or TRBV12-4 to TRBJ2-1, with D possibly being TRBD2 (5 bases). Between the trimmed V and J ends, which lost 6 bases and 0 bases, there was a span of 12 bases. The length of the CDR3 is 15 residues. CDR3 sequence reads: CASSRGPSSYNEQFF. The CDR3 DNA reads TGTGCCAGCAGCAGAGGGCCGAGCTCCTACAATGAGCAGTTCTTC.

The V and J genes are TRBV4-1 and TRBJ2-1; 8 bases agree with TRBD2. The CDR3 contains 19 residues. Trimming took 1 base from V and 9 from J; bases not matched to a gene: 20. The germline V gene has CDR1 MGHRA and CDR2 YSYEKL. CDR3 amino acids: CASSQGGSGKGAGVGEQFF. In DNA form, the CDR3 reads TGCGCCAGCAGCCAAGGGGGGAGCGGGAAGGGAGCGGGAGTCGGTGAGCAGTTCTTC.

The rearrangement joins TRBV12-3 or TRBV12-4 to TRBJ1-1, with D maybe TRBD1 (6 bases). The CDR3 length is 15 residues. V was pared by 4 bases and J by 3 bases, with 15 bases between. CDR3 sequence reads: CASSSIPGEDTEAFF. The CDR3 DNA is TGTGCCAGCAGTTCGATCCCAGGGGAGGACACTGAAGCTTTCTTT.

The table lists this clonotype with a few counts. The V call is TRBV25-1, the J call TRBJ1-2; D call uncertain. V was trimmed by 5 bases and J by 5 bases, leaving 6 bases between them. The CDR3 loop spans 11 amino acids. Germline loops: CDR1 MGHDK, CDR2 SYGVNS. CDR3 region: CASSMGYGYTF. CDR3 nucleotides: TGTGCCAGCAGTATGGGTTATGGCTACACCTTC.

This clonotype was detected only a few times. The chain has TRBV5-1 and TRBJ1-2; 9 bases agree with TRBD1. J lost 8 bases, V lost 7 bases, and 3 bases had no gene match. Germline CDR1 is SGHRS and CDR2 is YFSETQ. The CDR3 contains 11 residues. The CDR3 DNA is TGCGCCAGCCGACAGGGGGGCGGCTACACCTTC. Its translation: CASRQGGGYTF.

V gene TRBV6-2 or TRBV6-3 combines with J gene TRBJ2-3, with D possibly TRBD1 on 5 matching bases. Germline CDR1 is MNHEY and CDR2 is SVGEGT. Trimming stripped 7 bases from V and 0 bases from J, with 11 bases between. The CDR3 extends over 14 amino acids. For the CDR3, the DNA is TGTGCCAGCACCCCCAGGGTTAGCACAGATACGCAGTATTTT. Amino acids: CASTPRVSTDTQYF.

In its sample, this clonotype was seen a few times. CDR3 nucleotides: TGCAGTGCTATTGGGACAGGAGGCTACGAGCAGTACGTC. Protein: CSAIGTGGYEQYV. V is TRBV20-1 and J is TRBJ2-7; 8 bases are a match to TRBD1. The V and J ends lost 4 bases and 3 bases, in that order; junction bases with no gene match: 5. Per germline, CDR1 DFQATT and CDR2 SNEGSKA (reference sequence). The CDR3 covers 13 residues.

This clonotype was seen a few times. The V call is TRBV10-3, the J call TRBJ2-3; 7 bases align to TRBD2. The CDR3 is 16 amino acids. The V gene end was trimmed by 8 bases and the J gene end by 0 bases; junction bases not matched to a gene: 11. Germline CDR1 reads ENHRY; CDR2 reads SYGVKD. The CDR3 loop is CAIGNRDYESTDTQYF. The CDR3 nucleotides read TGTGCCATCGGGAACCGGGACTACGAGAGCACAGATACGCAGTATTTT.

The chain recombines TRBV12-5 with TRBJ2-3, with no clear D. V dropped 6 bases and J dropped 0 bases, with 13 bases sitting between them. This CDR3 comprises 15 residues. CDR1 and CDR2 (germline): LGHNT, FRNRAP. The CDR3 region has the DNA TGTGCTAGTGGCAGCTCGCAGACTAGCACAGATACGCAGTATTTT. Amino acid sequence: CASGSSQTSTDTQYF.

The genes are TRBV27 and TRBJ2-3; 9 bases align to TRBD2. Trimming at V came to 8 bases and at J to 7 bases, leaving 7 bases not matched to a gene. The CDR3 sequence is 13 residues long. Germline CDR1 and CDR2: MNHEY and SMNVEV (reference sequence). In DNA, the CDR3 is TGTGCCAGCTCCCGACTAGCGGAAAATACGCAGTATTTT. Residues: CASSRLAENTQYF.